This entry lists 31 T cell receptor beta chains sequenced from one sample in a study of blood T cell repertoires in COVID-19. Clones were sequenced by immunoSEQ multiplex PCR, and TCRdb holds only the in-frame ones, with some missing. The sample holds approximately 500,000 clones, around 87% seen once. Sequencing was carried out using PBMCs or T cells enriched from blood (not recorded which). The receptors stem from a middle-aged woman who had recovered from COVID-19.

This chain's CDR3 is CASRPLAASTDTQYF. The CDR3 DNA sequence: TGTGCCAGCAGACCACTAGCGGCAAGCACAGATACGCAGTATTTT. V is TRBV27 and J is TRBJ2-3, with TRBD2 matching 8 bases. Losses at the gene ends were 6 bases for V and 0 bases for J; bases not matched to a gene: 5. The germline V gene has CDR1 MNHEY and CDR2 SMNVEV (reference sequence). CDR3 length equals 15 residues.

The genes are TRBV29-1 and TRBJ2-7; 9 bases are shared with TRBD1. J was trimmed by 2 bases and V by 0 bases; bases with no gene match: 8. Looked up from germline, CDR1 is SQVTM and CDR2 is ANQGSEA. The CDR3 contains 16 residues. CDR3 bases: TGCAGCGTTGAAGAACACCGGGACAGGGTCCCCTACGAGCAGTACTTC. It translates to CSVEEHRDRVPYEQYF.

This chain joins TRBV10-3 and TRBJ2-1, with TRBD2 identical over 8 bases. After removal of 8 bases from V and 9 bases from J, the junction contained 9 bases not matched to a gene. The length of the CDR3 is 13 residues. In germline, CDR1 is ENHRY, CDR2 SYGVKD. CDR3 amino acids: CAILPAGDREQFF. The CDR3 DNA follows: TGTGCCATCCTCCCAGCGGGAGATCGTGAGCAGTTCTTC.

This chain links TRBV7-9 with TRBJ2-3, with D unclear. The CDR3 loop spans 16 amino acids. Germline CDR1 is SEHNR and CDR2 is FQNEAQ (reference sequence). Deletions cut 3 bases from V and 1 base from J, with 14 bases between. This chain's CDR3 is CASSFQASFGTDTQYF. The CDR3 DNA reads TGTGCCAGCAGCTTTCAGGCCTCCTTCGGCACAGATACGCAGTATTTT.

The chain is built from TRBV25-1 and TRBJ2-7, with D possibly being TRBD2 (5 bases). The CDR3 loop spans 12 amino acids. The germline V gene encodes CDR1 MGHDK and CDR2 SYGVNS. Trimming stripped 4 bases from V and 6 bases from J, with 10 bases between. CDR3 loop: CASSAGIAEQYF. The CDR3 DNA is TGTGCCAGCAGTGCCGGGATTGCCGAGCAGTACTTC.

The chain is built from TRBV24-1 and TRBJ2-2; 11 bases are a match to TRBD2. V shed 1 base and J 4 bases; nucleotides not matched to a gene: 10. The CDR3 runs to 19 residues. Germline V gene data show CDR1 as KGHDR and CDR2 as SFDVKD. The CDR3 DNA reads TGTGCCACCAGTGATTTTGCCCCGGGACTAGCGGACTTCACCGGGGAGCTGTTTTTT. Encoded protein: CATSDFAPGLADFTGELFF.

The rearrangement joins TRBV29-1 to TRBJ1-1; 9 nucleotides match TRBD1. Germline lookup yields CDR1 SQVTM and CDR2 ANQGSEA. With 6 bases clipped from V and 5 bases from J, the junction kept 4 bases outside the gene matches. The CDR3 is 12 residues long. CDR3 loop: CSVYGQGTEAFF. CDR3 sequence (DNA): TGCAGCGTCTATGGACAGGGGACTGAAGCTTTCTTT.

This clone was counted once. The chain uses TRBV6-1 and TRBJ1-1; 7 positions match TRBD1. The J segment lost 0 bases and the V segment lost 2 bases, leaving 3 bases of the junction unmatched. The CDR3 is 15 residues long. Looked up from germline, CDR1 is MNHNS and CDR2 is SASEGT. CDR3 loop: CASSETGALNTEAFF. The CDR3 DNA reads TGTGCCAGCAGTGAAACAGGGGCTTTGAACACTGAAGCTTTCTTT.

This chain connects TRBV3-1 (or the pseudogene TRBV3-2) to TRBJ1-1; 8 nucleotides match TRBD1. Germline trimming cut 4 bases from V and 11 bases from J; bases unmatched to any gene: 9. Germline V CDR1 and CDR2: LGHDT, YNNKEL (reference sequence). The length of the CDR3 is 13 residues. CDR3 protein: CASSPRLTGVAFF. In nucleotides, the CDR3 is TGTGCCAGCAGCCCGCGTTTGACAGGGGTCGCTTTCTTT.

This chain links TRBV19 with TRBJ2-3; D is ambiguous. The ends were cut back, 10 bases at V and 6 bases at J, with 17 bases in the middle. This CDR3 region has 13 residues. Germline assignment: CDR1 LNHDA and CDR2 SQIVND (reference sequence). CDR3 loop: CATKRPLGDTQYF. The DNA for the CDR3 is TGTGCCACCAAGAGACCCCTCGGGGATACGCAGTATTTT.

This clone occurred once. The genes are TRBV11-3 and TRBJ2-1; TRBD2 aligns across 8 bases. Germline assignment: CDR1 SGHNT and CDR2 YENEEA. The V gene end was trimmed by 3 bases and the J gene end by 7 bases; junction bases not matched to a gene: 11. The CDR3 runs to 16 residues. The CDR3 DNA reads as TGTGCCAGCAGCTTCGACGGAAGCGGGAGCATAAATGAGCAGTTCTTC. It codes for CASSFDGSGSINEQFF.

The V gene is TRBV7-2, the J gene TRBJ2-3; 12 bases align to TRBD2. CDR1 SGHTA and CDR2 FQGNSA come from the germline V gene. Trimming cost V 6 bases and J 0 bases; bases outside gene matches: 4. The CDR3 is 16 amino acids. The CDR3 DNA reads as TGTGCCAGCAGTCTCGGACTAGCGGGAAGCACAGATACGCAGTATTTT. Encoded protein: CASSLGLAGSTDTQYF.

V is TRBV3-1 (or the pseudogene TRBV3-2) and J is TRBJ1-6; possible D gene TRBD1, 5 bases. The V gene's germline CDR1 is LGHDT and CDR2 YNNKEL (reference sequence). This CDR3 has 14 amino acids. With 5 bases removed from V and 7 bases from J, the gap between germline ends came to 12 bases. This CDR3 reads CASSFREGNSPLHF. As DNA, the CDR3 is TGTGCCAGCAGCTTCAGGGAGGGGAATTCACCCCTCCACTTT.

The chain is built from TRBV7-2 and TRBJ2-7, with 7 bases matching TRBD1. V lost 3 bases to trimming and J lost 5 bases; unmatched junction nucleotides: 7. The CDR3 is 14 residues long. The germline CDR1 and CDR2 sequences are SGHTA and FQGNSA. This chain's CDR3 is CASSLLQGVHEQYF. As DNA, the CDR3 is TGTGCCAGCAGCTTGCTCCAGGGGGTCCACGAGCAGTACTTC.

The chain couples TRBV18 to TRBJ1-2, with 8 bases matching TRBD1. The CDR3 covers 13 residues. J gave up 6 bases and V 3 bases, and 3 bases lay outside the gene matches. Germline V gene sequence: CDR1 KGHSH, CDR2 LQKENI. CDR3 in amino acids: CASSPQQGDGYTF. CDR3 DNA: TGTGCCAGCTCACCTCAACAGGGGGATGGCTACACCTTC.

The chain couples TRBV24-1 to TRBJ2-7, with a tentative D call TRBD1 (6 bases). This CDR3 has 15 residues. Trimming took 3 bases from V and 1 from J, leaving 12 bases between them. Germline loops: CDR1 KGHDR, CDR2 SFDVKD. The CDR3 region is CATSDTRDISYEQYF. CDR3 sequence (DNA): TGTGCCACCAGTGATACCAGGGACATTTCCTACGAGCAGTACTTC.

V is TRBV7-2 and J is TRBJ2-2; 7 bases are a match to TRBD2. This CDR3 spans 14 amino acids. V trimming: 3 bases; J trimming: 7 bases; junction bases outside the gene matches: 5. The germline CDR1 and CDR2 sequences are SGHTA and FQGNSA. CDR3 region: CASSFGLVVGELFF. The CDR3, as DNA: TGTGCCAGCAGCTTCGGACTAGTCGTCGGGGAGCTGTTTTTT.

This clone was seen only a few times. This rearrangement joins TRBV3-1 (or the pseudogene TRBV3-2) to TRBJ2-6, with 9 bases that match TRBD2. Looked up from germline, CDR1 is LGHDT and CDR2 is YNNKEL (reference sequence). Germline trimming cut 4 bases from V and 4 bases from J; bases unmatched to any gene: 14. This CDR3 is 19 amino acids long. CDR3 sequence (DNA): TGTGCCAGCAGCCTATGGGCCCAGCGGGAGGCATCGGGGGCCAACGTCCTGACTTTC. This codes for CASSLWAQREASGANVLTF.

The chain has TRBV6-5 and TRBJ1-6, with 11 bases fitting TRBD1. V lost 6 bases to trimming and J lost 10 bases; unmatched junction nucleotides: 2. The CDR3 spans 13 residues. CDR1 and CDR2 from the germline V gene are MNHEY and SVGAGI. DNA for the CDR3: TGTGCCAGCAGGCGGACAGGGGGCTCACCCCTCCACTTT. Translation: CASRRTGGSPLHF.

The J gene is TRBJ1-6, the V gene TRBV7-9, with D unresolved. The CDR3 loop spans 12 amino acids. The germline V gene encodes CDR1 SEHNR and CDR2 FQNEAQ (reference sequence). With 3 bases removed from V and 9 bases from J, the gap between germline ends came to 6 bases. The DNA for the CDR3 is TGTGCCAGCAGCTTCTTATCTTCACCCCTCCACTTT. Residues: CASSFLSSPLHF.

V gene TRBV6-5 combines with J gene TRBJ1-1; a weak D match, TRBD1 (5 bases). Germline V CDR1 and CDR2: MNHEY, SVGAGI. V lost 3 bases and J 4 bases, leaving 15 bases between the germline ends. CDR3 length: 15 amino acids. The CDR3 nucleotides read TGTGCCAGCAGTTATCGAAAGGGGAAAAGCACTGAAGCTTTCTTT. As protein: CASSYRKGKSTEAFF.

In its sample, this clone was seen a few times. This chain links TRBV3-1 (or the pseudogene TRBV3-2) with TRBJ1-5, with 7 bases matching TRBD1. The CDR3 consists of 14 residues. Germline V CDR1 and CDR2: LGHDT, YNNKEL (reference sequence). Unmatched junction bases numbered 4, after V lost 6 bases and J lost 2 bases. The CDR3 coding sequence is TGTGCCAGCAGTCTTGACAGGGGCAATCAGCCCCAGCATTTT. It is translated as CASSLDRGNQPQHF.

The gene calls are TRBV7-8 and TRBJ2-3; TRBD2 agrees at 10 bases. V shed 5 bases and J 0 bases; nucleotides not matched to a gene: 2. This CDR3 comprises 15 residues. Germline V gives CDR1 SGHVS, CDR2 FQNEAQ. The CDR3 reads CASSQTSGSTDTQYF. The CDR3 DNA follows: TGTGCCAGCAGCCAGACTAGCGGGAGCACAGATACGCAGTATTTT. The full variable domain, rest sourced from reference TRBV7-8 and TRBJ2-3, is GAGVSQSPRYKVAKRGQDVALRCDPISGHVSLFWYQQALGQGPEFLTYFQNEAQLDKSGLPSDRFFAERPEGSVSTLKIQRTQQEDSAVYLCASSQTSGSTDTQYFGPGTRLTVL.

The chain joins TRBV19 to TRBJ1-3; D is unclear. The germline V gene has CDR1 LNHDA and CDR2 SQIVND (reference sequence). Deletions cut 3 bases from V and 2 bases from J, with 11 bases between. CDR3 length: 15 amino acids. As DNA, the CDR3 is TGTGCCAGTAGTATTTCTGAGAGGGCTGGAAACACCATATATTTT. Residues: CASSISERAGNTIYF.

The rearrangement links TRBV18 to TRBJ1-2, with 7 nucleotides matching TRBD1. The CDR3 sequence is 16 residues long. The ends lost 3 bases at V and 0 bases at J; junction bases unmatched: 7. The germline CDR1 and CDR2 sequences are KGHSH and LQKENI. CDR3 coding DNA: TGTGCCAGCTCACCTAGGGGACAGCAAGCTAACTATGGCTACACCTTC. It translates to CASSPRGQQANYGYTF. Complete variable domain (other parts from reference TRBV18 and TRBJ1-2): NAGVMQNPRHLVRRRGQEARLRCSPMKGHSHVYWYRQLPEEGLKFMVYLQKENIIDESGMPKERFSAEFPKEGPSILRIQQVVRGDSAAYFCASSPRGQQANYGYTFGSGTRLTVV.

This clone was seen a single time. Different DNA sequences within this sample yield the same CDR3. The rearrangement links TRBV10-3 to TRBJ2-2; TRBD2 matches 9 bases. Germline V CDR1 and CDR2: ENHRY, SYGVKD. With 8 bases clipped from V and 5 bases from J, the junction kept 18 bases outside the gene matches. CDR3 length: 18 amino acids. Written as DNA, the CDR3 is TGTGCCATCGCCGACCGCGGATTAGCGGGAGTGCAAACCGGGGAGCTGTTTTTT. Residues: CAIADRGLAGVQTGELFF.

V usage is TRBV5-1 and J usage is TRBJ2-5; D not resolved. This CDR3 is built from 11 residues. V lost 4 bases, J lost 3 bases, and 4 bases lay in between. Germline V gives CDR1 SGHRS, CDR2 YFSETQ. In DNA form, the CDR3 reads TGCGCCAGCAGCCTAGAAGAGACCCAGTACTTC. Encoded protein: CASSLEETQYF.

V and J are TRBV6-5 and TRBJ1-5, with 10 bases matching TRBD1. This CDR3 spans 14 amino acids. Germline CDR1 and CDR2: MNHEY and SVGAGI. V was clipped by 8 bases and J by 4 bases; unmatched bases: 5. The CDR3 DNA reads TGTGCCAGCTCGGGGACAGGGGAGAATCAGCCCCAGCATTTT. It yields the protein CASSGTGENQPQHF.

The rearrangement links TRBV7-9 to TRBJ1-6; 8 nucleotides align to TRBD1. CDR3 size: 17 residues. The V gene's germline CDR1 is SEHNR and CDR2 FQNEAQ (reference sequence). The V segment lost 6 bases and the J segment 7 bases; nucleotides outside the gene matches: 14. In DNA form, the CDR3 reads TGTGCCAGCAGTCAGTACCAGGGGGCAGAGGGGAATTCACCCCTCCACTTT. Protein sequence: CASSQYQGAEGNSPLHF.

This clone was picked up a small number of times. This rearrangement joins TRBV27 to TRBJ2-1; 8 nucleotides align to TRBD2. V lost 6 bases to trimming and J lost 7 bases; unmatched junction nucleotides: 14. Germline V CDR1 and CDR2: MNHEY, SMNVEV (reference sequence). The CDR3 runs 16 residues. The CDR3 nucleotides read TGTGCCAGCAGCTCCCTTCTGCGTCAGCGGGGGAATGAGCAGTTCTTC. Its protein product is CASSSLLRQRGNEQFF.

The CDR3 spells CASSPRGGRNSYNEQFF. In nucleotides, the CDR3 is TGTGCCAGCAGTCCCCGTGGCGGGCGGAACTCCTACAATGAGCAGTTCTTC. V usage is TRBV6-6 and J usage is TRBJ2-1, with a weak D call TRBD2 (5 bases). The CDR3 is 17 amino acids. Germline CDR1 is MNHNY and CDR2 is SVGAGI (reference sequence). V dropped 5 bases and J dropped 0 bases, with 17 bases sitting between them.